Below, one T cell receptor beta chain is given with its context. Its antigen is unidentified. Only in-frame clones appear in the TCRdb table, and some are missing; sequencing was by immunoSEQ multiplex PCR. The sample contains 200,000 to 300,000 clones, about 80% of which appear only once. Trimming stripped 9 bases from V and 9 bases from J, with 12 bases between. The CDR3 consists of 12 residues. Germline values: CDR1 SNHLY, CDR2 FYNNEI. This entry belongs to a study of Tregs in tolerant kidney transplant recipients. Study-level findings and limits: Validation in larger populations is needed because few patients were studied.

The sample consisted of CD4+ T cells from blood. The TCR was taken from a human donor in good health. This chain links TRBV2 with TRBJ1-6; D remains unclear. The CDR3 region has the DNA TGTGCCAGTACCTATGAGGGTTCACCCCTCCACTTT. This codes for CASTYEGSPLHF.